This T cell receptor beta chain was recorded in a study of T-cell reconstitution after alpha-beta-depleted transplantation in children. About this clonotype: Its antigen is still unknown.

This CDR3 spans 14 amino acids. Trimming took 0 bases from V and 3 from J, leaving 7 bases between them. In germline, CDR1 is LGHNA, CDR2 YNFKEQ. Overall study findings and caveats: Reports say that about two months after transplant, the alpha-beta T cells came out of several hundred graft clones that had expanded.

A TCRbeta library incorporating unique molecular identifiers was prepared. TCRdb re-called the PCR reads with MiXCR, one entry per CDR3 protein. Of approximately 980,000 distinct CDR3 sequences in the sample, less than 30% were seen once. The source of this sequence is a boy younger than two who had a stem cell transplant for SCID, so the T cells may come from the graft donor. Source: PBMCs, mostly from graft donor cells, taken 360 days after TCRalphabeta/CD19-depleted stem cell transplant. V and J are TRBV4-2 and TRBJ2-3; D is ambiguous. The CDR3 reads CASSQDTRTDTQYF. DNA of the CDR3: TGTGCCAGCAGCCAAGATACCCGAACAGATACGCAGTATTTT.